At least ten counts were recorded for the clone carrying this T cell receptor beta chain. Each CDR3 protein gets one entry after TCRdb re-called the reads with MiXCR. The data hold some 300,000 distinct CDR3 sequences, with roughly 16% observed a single time. The source of the sample is a study of T cell repertoires in cytomegalovirus infection. Study context: CMV infection together with matching HLA type was indicated by public TCR beta signatures.

Sequencing input: PBMCs. The sequence came from a human donor in good health (CMV status not recorded). Some clones in this sample may be carry-over from other donors' samples.

CDR3 coding DNA: TGTGCCAGCAGTTACAGCGGGACTGAAGCTTTCTTT. Translated: CASSYSGTEAFF. This rearrangement joins TRBV28 to TRBJ1-1; D unclear. Germline V lookup: CDR1 MDHEN, CDR2 SYDVKM. The CDR3 consists of 12 residues. V was shortened by 4 bases and J by 5 bases, with 8 bases between the two germline ends. Drawing the rest from reference TRBV28 and TRBJ1-1, the complete variable domain is DVKVTQSSRYLVKRTGEKVFLECVQDMDHENMFWYRQDPGLGLRLIYFSYDVKMKEKGDIPEGYSVSREKKERFSLILESASTNQTSMYLCASSYSGTEAFFGQGTRLTVV.